A single sample gave rise to the 7 T cell receptor beta chains below, sequenced in a study of cytomegalovirus exposure and HLA in healthy donors. 13 Jbeta primers and 60 Vbeta primers were used for the PCR. The protocol was immunoSEQ multiplex PCR, while the TCRdb copy is restricted to in-frame clones and leaves out a portion. This table holds 90,000 to 150,000 clones, approximately 15% found once. The specimen was PBMCs. These receptors were obtained from a woman under 30 in good health and CMV-seronegative.

This clone is a singleton in its sample. The rearrangement joins TRBV7-2 to TRBJ1-5; D possibly corresponds to TRBD1 (5 bases). The CDR3 has 15 residues. CDR1 and CDR2 (germline): SGHTA, FQGNSA. V was pared by 1 base and J by 1 base, with 8 bases between. The DNA for the CDR3 is TGTGCCAGCAGCTTAGACGGGGGAAGCAATCAGCCCCAGCATTTT. As protein: CASSLDGGSNQPQHF.

The chain has TRBV30 and TRBJ2-3; 10 nucleotides line up with TRBD2. This CDR3 spans 11 amino acids. CDR1 is GTSNPN, CDR2 SVGIG, per germline (reference sequence). V dropped 3 bases and J dropped 15; count of bases not matched to a gene: 6. CDR3 nucleotide sequence: TGTGCCTGGAGGCTAGCGGGAGCGGAATATTTT. Amino acid sequence: CAWRLAGAEYF.

The gene calls are TRBV27 and TRBJ2-1, with 11 nucleotides matching TRBD2. Losses at the gene ends were 8 bases for V and 4 bases for J; bases not matched to a gene: 10. The length of the CDR3 is 16 residues. Germline CDR1 and CDR2: MNHEY and SMNVEV (reference sequence). The CDR3 region has the DNA TGTGCCAGCTCTTTCTTAGCGGGAGGGCTGTACAATGAGCAGTTCTTC. The encoded protein is CASSFLAGGLYNEQFF.

CDR3 DNA sequence: TGTGCCAGTAGTTTGGGTAGGGGGATGAACACTGAAGCTTTCTTT. Translating gives CASSLGRGMNTEAFF. The chain has TRBV19 and TRBJ1-1, with TRBD1 as a possible D gene (6 bases). The CDR3 extends over 15 amino acids. CDR1 and CDR2 from the germline V gene are LNHDA and SQIVND (reference sequence). Deletions cut 5 bases from V and 0 bases from J, with 13 bases between.

This clone has a handful of counts. This chain joins TRBV6-5 and TRBJ2-1, with D uncertain. This CDR3 is 15 amino acids long. V dropped 0 bases and J dropped 2 bases, with 8 bases sitting between them. Germline assignment: CDR1 MNHEY and CDR2 SVGAGI. DNA for the CDR3: TGTGCCAGCAGTTACTCTTCCGAGCCCTACAATGAGCAGTTCTTC. Protein product: CASSYSSEPYNEQFF.

This clone was found a few times. The gene calls are TRBV18 and TRBJ1-1; tentative D call: TRBD1 (5 bases). The CDR3 is made up of 12 amino acids. CDR1 and CDR2 from the germline V gene are KGHSH and LQKENI. V was cut by 6 bases and J by 4 bases, with 9 bases left in between. CDR3 DNA sequence: TGTGCCAGCTCCTCGGGGGTCACTGAAGCTTTCTTT. It encodes CASSSGVTEAFF.

The rearrangement links TRBV6-1 to TRBJ2-3; TRBD2 matches 11 bases. CDR3 length equals 15 residues. The junction had 4 bases not matched to a gene; V was cut back by 4 bases and J by 4 bases. Germline loops: CDR1 MNHNS, CDR2 SASEGT. The CDR3 loop reads CASSGMGLAADTQYF. The CDR3, as DNA: TGTGCCAGCAGTGGAATGGGACTAGCGGCAGATACGCAGTATTTT.